This TCR beta chain emerged from a study of T cell repertoires in cytomegalovirus infection (dated by TCRdb to about 2019). Context from the whole study: The peptide stimulations were aimed at well-studied HLA-B-restricted epitopes as well as recently identified HLA-C-restricted CMV epitopes, whose presentation resists viral immunomodulation. The HLA type of each donor mattered for the analysis, because public TCR beta signatures pointed to carriage of CMV infection along with the matching HLA type.

The data were produced on an Illumina HiSeq 1500. TCRdb reprocessing: public reads trimmed at Q25 with fastp, clones called with MiXCR, in-frame beta chains kept. CDR3 protein duplicates are merged, each entry listing the most common genes and DNA. The sample data list tens of thousands of distinct CDR3 sequences, and around a fifth of these were observed just once. More than 20% of the sample rests with the top ten. On this clonotype itself: No antigen is known for it. No qualities accompany the bases; no much larger clone lies one base away.

The paper as a whole reports these results and caveats: In the ex vivo response, HLA-C-restricted CMV-specific TCR beta clonotypes were dominant, and in two of eight donors the single most frequent clonotype came from this HLA-C-restricted group. In both this cohort and an independent roughly 350-donor cohort, the cumulative frequency of public TCR beta family members distinguished carriers of CMV infection plus the relevant HLA type.

The CDR3 holds 18 amino acids from the cysteine to the phenylalanine. The entry retains the CDR3 DNA only, 54 bases that are in frame from base 1. The germline V gene specifies MDHEN as CDR1 and SYDVKM as CDR2. Relative to germline, V is 0 bases shorter and J is 0 bases shorter, with 15 bases between their ends. Reading the label with the study, this specimen's treatment or condition is: in vitro stimulation with specific CMV peptide epitopes to enrich CMV-specific T cells. The starting material was CD8+ T cells from cultured PBMCs, obtained from culture after CMV antigen stimulation. Recombination connected TRBV28 to TRBJ1-3; the D region possibly corresponds to TRBD1 (6 bases align). The receptor's source is a human donor in good health (CMV status not recorded). Some clones in this sample may be carry-over from other donors' samples. The CDR3 has the sequence CASSLWGAAQISGNTIYF. DNA sequence: TGTGCCAGCAGTTTATGGGGGGCCGCACAAATCTCTGGAAACACCATATATTTT.